Below, one T cell receptor (beta chain) is given with its context. The antigen remains unidentified. The assay was immunoSEQ multiplex PCR, and TCRdb's table has in-frame clones only and misses some. The sample has some 61,000 clones, approximately 71% seen once. These data belong to a study of cytotoxic CD8 clonotypes in ibrutinib-treated CLL. Overall study findings and caveats: Samples were collected at differing times from sustained-remission and progressing patients.

Per the germline V gene, CDR1 is MNHEY and CDR2 is SVGAGI. The CDR3 is 15 amino acids. The V gene lost 7 bases and the J gene lost 0 bases, with 13 bases spanning the gap. The clonotype was recovered from a human donor with chronic lymphocytic leukemia. The specimen was PBMCs, collected after 12 months of ibrutinib treatment. The gene calls are TRBV6-5 and TRBJ1-5, with a possible D match to TRBD1 (5 bases). The CDR3 is CASKLDSASNQPQHF. The CDR3 nucleotides are TGTGCCAGCAAGTTAGACAGTGCTAGCAATCAGCCCCAGCATTTT.